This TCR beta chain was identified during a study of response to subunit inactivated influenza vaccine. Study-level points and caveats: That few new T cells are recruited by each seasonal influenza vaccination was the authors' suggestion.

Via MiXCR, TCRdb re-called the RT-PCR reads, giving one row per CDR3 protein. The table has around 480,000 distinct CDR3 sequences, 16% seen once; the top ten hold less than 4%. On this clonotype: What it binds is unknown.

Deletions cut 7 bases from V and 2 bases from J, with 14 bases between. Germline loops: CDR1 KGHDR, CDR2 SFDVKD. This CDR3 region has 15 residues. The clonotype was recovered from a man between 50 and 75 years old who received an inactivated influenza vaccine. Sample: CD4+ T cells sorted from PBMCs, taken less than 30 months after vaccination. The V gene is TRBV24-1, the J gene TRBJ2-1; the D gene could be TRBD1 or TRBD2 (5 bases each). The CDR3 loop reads CATSASRGAYNEQFF. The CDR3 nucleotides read TGTGCCACCAGCGCCTCGAGGGGTGCCTACAATGAGCAGTTCTTC.